These 15 T cell receptor beta chains were all obtained from the same sample, sequenced in a study of blood T cells in healthy people across ages. PCR was performed a second time for 7 to 11 cycles using a sample-barcoded 5' primer and a J-beta primer mix. TCRdb re-called the 5' RACE reads through MiXCR, storing one row per CDR3 protein. The sample gives about 970,000 distinct CDR3 sequences, roughly 51% of which show up once; about a fifth is in the top ten. The sequencing input was blood. Every receptor here comes from a woman in her fifties or sixties in good health.

V is TRBV9 and J is TRBJ2-2; D is unresolved. The CDR3 contains 13 residues. Trimming stripped 0 bases from V and 6 bases from J, with 6 bases between. The germline gives CDR1 SGDLS, CDR2 YYNGEE. The CDR3 reads CASSVELAGELFF. For the CDR3, the DNA is TGTGCCAGCAGCGTAGAACTTGCCGGGGAGCTGTTTTTT.

The rearrangement joins TRBV4-2 to TRBJ2-7; perhaps TRBD2 as D (5 bases). The CDR3 covers 18 residues. V was cut by 0 bases and J by 2 bases, with 20 bases left in between. CDR1 LGHNA and CDR2 YNFKEQ come from the germline V gene. In DNA form, the CDR3 reads TGTGCCAGCAGCCAAGATCCGCGGGCGAACACAAGGGCCTACGAGCAGTACTTC. This gives the protein CASSQDPRANTRAYEQYF.

This clonotype showed up many times. The chain links TRBV2 to TRBJ1-5; a weak D match, TRBD1 (5 bases). The CDR3 runs to 13 residues. The germline CDR1 and CDR2 sequences are SNHLY and FYNNEI. The V end lost 6 bases, the J end lost 0 bases, and 6 bases lay between the germline ends. Here the CDR3 DNA reads TGTGCCAGCAGAGGGGATAGCAATCAGCCCCAGCATTTT. This sequence encodes CASRGDSNQPQHF.

There are a few counts of this clonotype. The V call is TRBV27, the J call TRBJ2-5; 8 nucleotides align to TRBD1. With V trimmed by 4 bases and J by 5 bases, 15 bases remained unmatched. Looked up from germline, CDR1 is MNHEY and CDR2 is SMNVEV (reference sequence). The length of the CDR3 is 17 residues. DNA for the CDR3: TGTGCCAGCAGTTCACAGGGGGACCCAGTCCGGCAGGAGACCCAGTACTTC. Its protein product is CASSSQGDPVRQETQYF.

The sample holds many counts of this clonotype. The chain is built from TRBV11-2 and TRBJ2-3, with 8 bases matching TRBD1. With 3 bases clipped from V and 2 bases from J, the junction kept 13 bases outside the gene matches. This CDR3 region has 18 residues. Germline V gene sequence: CDR1 SGHAT, CDR2 FQNNGV. DNA for the CDR3: TGTGCCAGCAGCTTCGTGAGATTCGGGACAGGAGACACAGATACGCAGTATTTT. It translates to CASSFVRFGTGDTDTQYF.

On this clonotype itself: Sequence at one end of the junction differs from germline and may be a read error. The gene calls are TRBV5-1 and TRBJ2-1; 9 bases line up with TRBD2. CDR1 is SGHRS and CDR2 is YFSETQ in the germline V gene. The CDR3 consists of 16 residues. The CDR3 DNA sequence: TGCGCCAGCAGTTTGGGGAGGGTGCGGGAGGGCCATGAGCAGTTCTTC. Protein sequence: CASSLGRVREGHEQFF.

The V call is TRBV7-2, the J call TRBJ1-2; D perhaps matches TRBD1 (5 bases). CDR1 and CDR2 from the germline V gene are SGHTA and FQGNSA. V gave up 5 bases and J gave up 5 bases, with 18 bases separating them. This CDR3 has 15 amino acids. CDR3 nucleotide sequence: TGTGCCAGCAGCCCCGGGACGGGCTTGCGGTATGGCTACACCTTC. Protein sequence: CASSPGTGLRYGYTF.

V gene TRBV4-1 combines with J gene TRBJ2-7, with 7 bases fitting TRBD2. V shed 3 bases and J 7 bases; nucleotides not matched to a gene: 12. The CDR3 loop spans 15 amino acids. CDR1 MGHRA and CDR2 YSYEKL come from the germline V gene. The CDR3 nucleotides read TGCGCCAGCAGCCAGCGGGAGACGGCGGCGAATGAGCAGTACTTC. Translating gives CASSQRETAANEQYF.

This chain uses TRBV27 with TRBJ2-7; 9 nucleotides line up with TRBD1. The CDR3 is made up of 15 amino acids. Trimming removed 3 bases from V and 2 bases from J; junction bases left unmatched: 5. CDR1 is MNHEY, CDR2 SMNVEV, per germline (reference sequence). The CDR3 nucleotides read TGTGCCAGCAGTTTCCGGGACAGGGCTCCCTACGAGCAGTACTTC. Translation gives CASSFRDRAPYEQYF.

The chain carries TRBV15 and TRBJ1-4; tentatively, D is TRBD1 (6 bases). The germline CDR1 and CDR2 sequences are LNHNV and YYDKDF (reference sequence). Trimming left V 0 bases short and J 8 bases short, with 10 bases between. The CDR3 is 14 amino acids. CDR3 residues: CATSRDAGEEKLFF. CDR3 bases: TGTGCCACCAGCAGAGATGCAGGGGAGGAAAAACTGTTTTTT.

V usage is TRBV15 and J usage is TRBJ2-4; the match to TRBD2 covers 8 bases. The ends lost 2 bases at V and 3 bases at J; junction bases unmatched: 12. CDR1 is LNHNV, CDR2 YYDKDF, per germline (reference sequence). The CDR3 sequence is 18 residues long. CDR3 sequence: CATSRPWLGGGYKNIQYF. The CDR3 DNA follows: TGTGCCACCAGCAGACCATGGCTTGGCGGGGGGTACAAAAACATTCAGTACTTC.

The V gene is TRBV20-1, the J gene TRBJ2-6; TRBD2 is a possible D gene (7 bases). Looked up from germline, CDR1 is DFQATT and CDR2 is SNEGSKA (reference sequence). The CDR3 is 17 residues long. The DNA for the CDR3 is TGCAGGGCCACAACCGGGGGGCTCAGCTCTGGGGCCAACGTCCTGACTTTC. It encodes CRATTGGLSSGANVLTF.

Concerning this clonotype: A much bigger clone sits one base away, suggesting this may be a read error. The chain joins TRBV3-1 to TRBJ1-2, with D possibly TRBD1 on 6 matching bases. Germline values: CDR1 LGHDT, CDR2 YNNKEL (reference sequence). The CDR3 is 13 amino acids. DNA of the CDR3: TGTGCCGGCAGCCAAGAAGGACAGTATGGCTACACCTTC. It codes for CAGSQEGQYGYTF.

V is TRBV5-6 and J is TRBJ2-5; 7 nucleotides match TRBD2. The V gene's germline CDR1 is SGHDT and CDR2 YYEEEE. The CDR3 loop spans 15 amino acids. Trimming removed 5 bases from V and 11 bases from J; junction bases left unmatched: 18. CDR3 loop: CASSIIRGEGWEQYF. DNA for the CDR3: TGTGCCAGCAGTATCATCCGCGGGGAGGGATGGGAGCAGTACTTC.

This clonotype was detected only a few times. The chain has TRBV3-1 and TRBJ2-1; D is unresolved. The germline V and J ends were trimmed by 0 bases and 9 bases, with 3 bases remaining between them. The CDR3 covers 11 residues. Germline loops: CDR1 LGHDT, CDR2 YNNKEL (reference sequence). The CDR3 coding sequence is TGTGCCAGCAGCCAAGATTCTGAGCAGTTCTTC. It codes for CASSQDSEQFF.